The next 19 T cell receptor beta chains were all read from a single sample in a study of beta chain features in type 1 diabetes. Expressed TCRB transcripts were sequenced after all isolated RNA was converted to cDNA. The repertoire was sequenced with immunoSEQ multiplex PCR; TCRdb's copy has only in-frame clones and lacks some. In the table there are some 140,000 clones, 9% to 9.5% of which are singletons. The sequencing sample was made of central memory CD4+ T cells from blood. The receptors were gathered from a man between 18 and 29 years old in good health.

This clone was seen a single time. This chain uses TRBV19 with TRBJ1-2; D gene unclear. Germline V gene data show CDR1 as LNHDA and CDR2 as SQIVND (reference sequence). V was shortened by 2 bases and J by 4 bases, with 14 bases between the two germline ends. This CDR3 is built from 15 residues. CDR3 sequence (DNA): TGTGCCAGTAGTATATCCTCCCTTGGAGGCTATGGCTACACCTTC. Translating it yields CASSISSLGGYGYTF.

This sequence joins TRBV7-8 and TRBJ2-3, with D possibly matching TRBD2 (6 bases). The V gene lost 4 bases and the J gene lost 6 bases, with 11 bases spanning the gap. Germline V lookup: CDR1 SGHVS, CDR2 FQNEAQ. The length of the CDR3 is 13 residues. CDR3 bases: TGTGCCAGCAGCTCCGGTGGAGGGGATACGCAGTATTTT. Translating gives CASSSGGGDTQYF. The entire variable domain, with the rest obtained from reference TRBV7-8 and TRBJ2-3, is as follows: GAGVSQSPRYKVAKRGQDVALRCDPISGHVSLFWYQQALGQGPEFLTYFQNEAQLDKSGLPSDRFFAERPEGSVSTLKIQRTQQEDSAVYLCASSSGGGDTQYFGPGTRLTVL.

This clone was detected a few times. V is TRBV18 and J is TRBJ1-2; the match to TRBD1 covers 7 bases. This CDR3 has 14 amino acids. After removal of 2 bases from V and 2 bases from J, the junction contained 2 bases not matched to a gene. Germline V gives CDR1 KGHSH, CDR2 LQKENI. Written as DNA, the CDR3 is TGTGCCAGCTCACCAGCGGACAGGAACTATGGCTACACCTTC. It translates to CASSPADRNYGYTF.

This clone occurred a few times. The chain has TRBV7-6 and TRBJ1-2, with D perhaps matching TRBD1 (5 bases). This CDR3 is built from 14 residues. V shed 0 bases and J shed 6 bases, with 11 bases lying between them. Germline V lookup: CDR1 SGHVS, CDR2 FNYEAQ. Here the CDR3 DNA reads TGTGCCAGCAGCTTAGCCAGGACGGGGGATGGCTACACCTTC. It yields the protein CASSLARTGDGYTF.

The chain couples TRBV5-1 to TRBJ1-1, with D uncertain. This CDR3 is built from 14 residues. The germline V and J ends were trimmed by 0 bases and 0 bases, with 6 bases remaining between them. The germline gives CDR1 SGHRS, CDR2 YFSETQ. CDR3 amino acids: CASSLDSLNTEAFF. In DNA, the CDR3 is TGCGCCAGCAGCTTGGACTCCCTGAACACTGAAGCTTTCTTT.

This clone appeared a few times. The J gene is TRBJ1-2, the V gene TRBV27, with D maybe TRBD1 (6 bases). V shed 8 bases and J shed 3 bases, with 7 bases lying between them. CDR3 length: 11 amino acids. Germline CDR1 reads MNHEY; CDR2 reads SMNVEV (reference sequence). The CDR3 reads CASGQYYGYTF. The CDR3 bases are TGTGCCAGCGGACAGTACTATGGCTACACCTTC.

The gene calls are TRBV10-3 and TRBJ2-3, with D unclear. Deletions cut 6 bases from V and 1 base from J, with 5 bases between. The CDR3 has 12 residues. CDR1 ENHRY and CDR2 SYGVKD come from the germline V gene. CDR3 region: CAIRAGTDTQYF. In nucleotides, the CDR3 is TGTGCCATCAGGGCAGGCACAGATACGCAGTATTTT.

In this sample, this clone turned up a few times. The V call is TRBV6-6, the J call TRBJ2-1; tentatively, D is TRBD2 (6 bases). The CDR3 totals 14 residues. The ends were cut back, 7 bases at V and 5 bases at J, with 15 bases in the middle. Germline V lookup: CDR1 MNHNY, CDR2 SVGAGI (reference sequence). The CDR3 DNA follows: TGTGCCAGCACCCCCCGAGCGGGTAACAATGAGCAGTTCTTC. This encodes CASTPRAGNNEQFF.

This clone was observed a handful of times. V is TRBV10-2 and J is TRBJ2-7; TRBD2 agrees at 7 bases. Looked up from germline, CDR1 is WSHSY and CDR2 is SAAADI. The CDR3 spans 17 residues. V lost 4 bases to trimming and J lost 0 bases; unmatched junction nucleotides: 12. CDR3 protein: CASSGYSGGGHSYEQYF. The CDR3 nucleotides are TGCGCCAGCAGTGGATACAGTGGGGGAGGGCACTCCTACGAGCAGTACTTC.

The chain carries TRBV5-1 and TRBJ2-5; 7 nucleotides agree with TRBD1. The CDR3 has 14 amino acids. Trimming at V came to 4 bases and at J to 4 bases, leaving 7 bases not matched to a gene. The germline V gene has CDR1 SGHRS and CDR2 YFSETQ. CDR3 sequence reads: CASSPGTAGETQYF. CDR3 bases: TGCGCCAGCAGCCCCGGGACAGCCGGAGAGACCCAGTACTTC. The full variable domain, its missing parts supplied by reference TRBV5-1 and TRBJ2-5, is KAGVTQTPRYLIKTRGQQVTLSCSPISGHRSVSWYQQTPGQGLQFLFEYFSETQRNKGNFPGRFSGRQFSNSRSEMNVSTLELGDSALYLCASSPGTAGETQYFGPGTRLLVL.

CDR3 sequence (DNA): TGTGCCAGCAGACAGGGGCCCCGGGACACTGAAGCTTTCTTT. It encodes CASRQGPRDTEAFF. The chain joins TRBV9 to TRBJ1-1; 7 nucleotides align to TRBD1. Germline assignment: CDR1 SGDLS and CDR2 YYNGEE. Losses at the gene ends were 5 bases for V and 3 bases for J; bases not matched to a gene: 7. The CDR3 extends over 14 amino acids.

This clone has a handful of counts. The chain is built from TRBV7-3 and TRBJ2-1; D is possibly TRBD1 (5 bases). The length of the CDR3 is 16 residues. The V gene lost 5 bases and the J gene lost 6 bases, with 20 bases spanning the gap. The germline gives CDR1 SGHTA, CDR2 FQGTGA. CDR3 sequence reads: CASSPSRVLGSNEQFF. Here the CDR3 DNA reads TGTGCCAGCAGCCCATCCAGGGTTTTGGGATCCAATGAGCAGTTCTTC. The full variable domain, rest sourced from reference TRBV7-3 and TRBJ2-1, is GAGVSQTPSNKVTEKGKYVELRCDPISGHTALYWYRQSLGQGPEFLIYFQGTGAADDSGLPNDRFFAVRPEGSVSTLKIQRTERGDSAVYLCASSPSRVLGSNEQFFGPGTRLTVL.

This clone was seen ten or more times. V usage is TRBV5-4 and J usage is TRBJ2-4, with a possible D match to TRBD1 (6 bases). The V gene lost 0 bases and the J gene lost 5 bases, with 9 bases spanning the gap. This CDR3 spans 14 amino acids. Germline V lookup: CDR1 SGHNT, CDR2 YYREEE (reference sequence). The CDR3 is CASSLAGAENIQYF. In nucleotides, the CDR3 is TGTGCCAGCAGCTTGGCAGGGGCGGAAAACATTCAGTACTTC.

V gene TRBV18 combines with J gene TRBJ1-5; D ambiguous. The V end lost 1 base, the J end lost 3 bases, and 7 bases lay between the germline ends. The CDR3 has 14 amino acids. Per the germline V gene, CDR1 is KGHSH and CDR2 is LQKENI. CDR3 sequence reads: CASSPQQLNQPQHF. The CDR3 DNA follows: TGTGCCAGCTCACCACAACAGCTCAATCAGCCCCAGCATTTT.

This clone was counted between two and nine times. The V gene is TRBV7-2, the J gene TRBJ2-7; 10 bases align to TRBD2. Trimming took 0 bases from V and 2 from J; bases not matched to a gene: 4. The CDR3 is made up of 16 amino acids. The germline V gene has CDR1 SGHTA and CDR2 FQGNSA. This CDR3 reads CASSLAASGRAYEQYF. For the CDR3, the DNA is TGTGCCAGCAGCTTAGCGGCTAGCGGGAGAGCCTACGAGCAGTACTTC.

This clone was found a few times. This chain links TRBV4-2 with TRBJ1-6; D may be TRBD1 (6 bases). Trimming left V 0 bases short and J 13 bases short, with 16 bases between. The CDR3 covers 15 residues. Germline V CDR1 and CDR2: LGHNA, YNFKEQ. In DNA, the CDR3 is TGTGCCAGCAGCCAAGATCGAACAGGGAACCCCCCCCTCCACTTT. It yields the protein CASSQDRTGNPPLHF.

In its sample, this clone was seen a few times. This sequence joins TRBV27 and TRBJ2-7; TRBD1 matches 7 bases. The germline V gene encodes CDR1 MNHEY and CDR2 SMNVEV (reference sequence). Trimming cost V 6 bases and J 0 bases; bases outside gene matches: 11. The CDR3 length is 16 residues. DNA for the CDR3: TGTGCCAGCAGCTTACATTACAGGGGTAGCTCCTACGAGCAGTACTTC. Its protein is CASSLHYRGSSYEQYF.

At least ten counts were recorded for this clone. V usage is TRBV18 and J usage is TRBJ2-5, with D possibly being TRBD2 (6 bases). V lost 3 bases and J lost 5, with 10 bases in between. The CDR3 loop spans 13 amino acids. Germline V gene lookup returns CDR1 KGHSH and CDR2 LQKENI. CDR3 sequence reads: CASSPGGGETQYF. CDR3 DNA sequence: TGTGCCAGCTCACCGGGAGGCGGGGAGACCCAGTACTTC.

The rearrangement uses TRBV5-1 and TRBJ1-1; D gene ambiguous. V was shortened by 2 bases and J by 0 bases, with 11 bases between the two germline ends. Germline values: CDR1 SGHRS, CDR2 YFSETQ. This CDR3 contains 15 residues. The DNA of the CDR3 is TGCGCCAGCAGCTTTACGACGGAGATGAACACTGAAGCTTTCTTT. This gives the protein CASSFTTEMNTEAFF.